This T cell receptor beta chain was retrieved from a study of blood T cells in healthy people across ages. A second PCR, run for roughly 7 to 12 cycles, used a sample-barcoded 5' primer plus a J-beta primer mix. TCRdb fed the 5' RACE reads into MiXCR, producing one record per CDR3 protein. The table records some 900,000 distinct CDR3 sequences, 29% of them present only once. Germline V CDR1 and CDR2: SGHAT, FQNNGV. V lost 1 base and J lost 2; bases outside the gene matches: 9. The CDR3 has 17 residues. The sequenced sample consisted of blood. The gene calls are TRBV11-2 and TRBJ2-7; 9 bases fit TRBD2. The receptor comes from an elderly woman in good health. The DNA for the CDR3 is TGTGCCAGCAGCTTAGGAGCGGGGGGTGGGTCTGCCTACGAGCAGTACTTC. Amino acids: CASSLGAGGGSAYEQYF.